A selection of T cell receptor beta chains follows, all from one sample in a study of cytomegalovirus exposure and HLA in healthy donors. Measured with immunoSEQ multiplex PCR; TCRdb has only the in-frame clones, and not every one. The table lists some 110,000 clones, approximately 80% of them singletons, with 3.5% to 4.5% in the top ten. Specimen: PBMCs. The source of these receptors is a woman in her twenties or thirties in good health and CMV-seronegative. The CDR3 runs from the conserved cysteine through the conserved F or W. D genes are given only for firm matches. Clone size is stated in some rows and not others, as once, few, many or a class when expanded.

D: TRBD2
J: TRBJ2-5
V: TRBV5-4
size: few
DNA: TGTGCCAGCGGCAGGGGACTAGCGGGAGACGGGAACCAAGAGACCCAGTACTTC
CDR3: CASGRGLAGDGNQETQYF

D: NA
J: TRBJ2-7
V: TRBV28
size: NA
DNA: TGTGCCAGCAGTCGACAGACCTACGAGCAGTACTTC
CDR3: CASSRQTYEQYF

D: NA
J: TRBJ2-1
V: TRBV7-2
size: NA
DNA: TGTGCCAGCAGCCTCGACTATGGGGTCAATGAGCAGTTCTTC
CDR3: CASSLDYGVNEQFF

D: NA
J: TRBJ2-5
V: TRBV19
size: NA
DNA: TGTGCCAGTAGTCAGGGAGGAGGTCAAGAGACCCAGTACTTC
CDR3: CASSQGGGQETQYF

D: NA
J: TRBJ1-6
V: TRBV7-9
size: NA
DNA: TGTGCCAGCGTCGATACAGGCTCCTATAATTCACCCCTCCACTTT
CDR3: CASVDTGSYNSPLHF

D: TRBD1
J: TRBJ1-1
V: TRBV30
size: NA
DNA: TGTGCCTGGAGTGGCGGACAGGGCGGTGGAGCTTTCTTT
CDR3: CAWSGGQGGGAFF

D: NA
J: TRBJ2-2
V: TRBV10-3
size: NA
DNA: TGTGCCATCAGTGAGTCAGGTCAGCCCGGGATTTTCGCCGGGGAGCTGTTTTTT
CDR3: CAISESGQPGIFAGELFF

D: NA
J: TRBJ1-1
V: TRBV4-1
size: NA
DNA: TGCGCCAGCAGCCAAGACAGGGATAACACTGAAGCTTTCTTT
CDR3: CASSQDRDNTEAFF

D: NA
J: TRBJ2-1
V: TRBV1
size: NA
DNA: TGCACCAGCCAGGGGGGAGCCTCCTACAATGAGCAGTTCTTC
CDR3: CTSQGGASYNEQFF

D: NA
J: TRBJ2-3
V: TRBV5-1
size: once
DNA: TGCGCCAGCAGCGGGGGGGCAGGGACGAACACAGATACGCAGTATTTT
CDR3: CASSGGAGTNTDTQYF

D: TRBD1
J: TRBJ1-2
V: TRBV15
size: NA
DNA: TGTGCCACCAGCAGAGGGGGACAGGGGAAGTGGAATGGCTACACCTTC
CDR3: CATSRGGQGKWNGYTF

D: TRBD1
J: TRBJ2-7
V: TRBV5-4
size: NA
DNA: TGTGCCAGCAGCCAGGGACAGTCTGCCTCTTACGAGCAGTACTTC
CDR3: CASSQGQSASYEQYF

D: NA
J: TRBJ2-7
V: TRBV6-5
size: NA
DNA: TGTGCCAGCAGGCGCCCAGCCCCAGGCGAGCAGTACTTC
CDR3: CASRRPAPGEQYF

D: TRBD2
J: TRBJ2-5
V: TRBV7-3
size: NA
DNA: TGTGCCAGCAGCTCTGCAACGGGCCTAGCGGGATCAGCCAATCAAGAGACCCAGTACTTC
CDR3: CASSSATGLAGSANQETQYF

D: TRBD1
J: TRBJ1-4
V: TRBV6-1
size: NA
DNA: TGTGCCAGCTACAGGGGAGATGAAAAACTGTTTTTT
CDR3: CASYRGDEKLFF

D: NA
J: TRBJ1-1
V: TRBV10-2
size: few
DNA: TGCGCCAGCAGACCCACAATGAACACTGAAGCTTTCTTT
CDR3: CASRPTMNTEAFF

D: TRBD2
J: TRBJ2-1
V: TRBV30
size: NA
DNA: TGTGCCTGGAGTTGGGGGGGATCCTACAATGAGCAGTTCTTC
CDR3: CAWSWGGSYNEQFF

D: NA
J: TRBJ1-2
V: TRBV28
size: NA
DNA: TGTGCCAGCAGTTTATTGCACAGCTATGGCTACACCTTC
CDR3: CASSLLHSYGYTF

D: TRBD1
J: TRBJ2-3
V: TRBV7-6
size: NA
DNA: TGTGCCAGCAGGACAGGGAGCACACATACGCAGTATTTT
CDR3: CASRTGSTHTQYF

D: TRBD2
J: TRBJ2-7
V: TRBV9
size: NA
DNA: TGTGCCAGCAGCGTATCCACTAGCGGTTACGAGCAGTACTTC
CDR3: CASSVSTSGYEQYF

D: TRBD1
J: TRBJ2-1
V: TRBV14
size: NA
DNA: TGTGCCAGCAGCCAAGTCGGGACAGGACGCAATGAGCAGTTCTTC
CDR3: CASSQVGTGRNEQFF

D: NA
J: TRBJ2-7
V: TRBV5-6
size: few
DNA: TGTGCCAGCAGCAACACAGGGACCCACTACGAGCAGTACTTC
CDR3: CASSNTGTHYEQYF

D: NA
J: TRBJ1-1
V: TRBV21-1
size: NA
DNA: TGTGCCAGCGAGGTCCACTCGGGTGAAGCTTTCTTT
CDR3: CASEVHSGEAFF

D: NA
J: TRBJ2-1
V: TRBV6-5
size: NA
DNA: TGTGCCAGCAGTTACGGTACGAGCTCCTACAATGAGCAGTTCTTC
CDR3: CASSYGTSSYNEQFF

D: TRBD2
J: TRBJ2-5
V: TRBV5-6
size: NA
DNA: TGTGCCAGCAGCTTGGGTCTAGCGGGAGCATACCAAGAGACCCAGTACTTC
CDR3: CASSLGLAGAYQETQYF

D: NA
J: TRBJ2-7
V: TRBV5-4
size: NA
DNA: TGTGCCAGCAGCCAATCGGAGTTTTCCTACGAGCAGTACTTC
CDR3: CASSQSEFSYEQYF

D: NA
J: TRBJ1-2
V: TRBV20-1
size: few
DNA: TGCAGTGCTAGAGCGGGGGGCTACACCTTC
CDR3: CSARAGGYTF

D: TRBD1
J: TRBJ2-3
V: TRBV4-2
size: NA
DNA: TGTGCCAGCAGCTACCGACAGGGAAGCACAGATACGCAGTATTTT
CDR3: CASSYRQGSTDTQYF

D: NA
J: TRBJ2-3
V: TRBV13
size: NA
DNA: TGTGCCAGCAGCCCCCTCGGACAGTTCGGTACGCAGTATTTT
CDR3: CASSPLGQFGTQYF

D: NA
J: TRBJ2-2
V: TRBV30
size: NA
DNA: TGTGCCTGGATAAGGGGGACCGGGGAGCTGTTTTTT
CDR3: CAWIRGTGELFF

D: TRBD1
J: TRBJ2-5
V: TRBV9
size: NA
DNA: TGTGCCAGCAGCGTAGCCACAGGGGGAAGAGAGACCCAGTACTTC
CDR3: CASSVATGGRETQYF

D: TRBD1
J: TRBJ2-2
V: TRBV28
size: NA
DNA: TGTGCCACACGGGACAGTGAAAACACCGGGGAGCTGTTTTTT
CDR3: CATRDSENTGELFF

D: NA
J: TRBJ2-3
V: TRBV27
size: NA
DNA: TGTGCCAGCAGTCAGTTCCGCACAGATACGCAGTATTTT
CDR3: CASSQFRTDTQYF

D: NA
J: TRBJ2-1
V: TRBV5-1
size: once
DNA: TGCGCCAGCAGCTTGGCCTTGCAGGATCGAAACAATGAGCAGTTCTTC
CDR3: CASSLALQDRNNEQFF

D: TRBD2
J: TRBJ2-7
V: TRBV7-2
size: NA
DNA: TGTGCCAGCAGCGGGACTACCTACGAGCAGTACTTC
CDR3: CASSGTTYEQYF

D: NA
J: TRBJ1-1
V: TRBV5-1
size: NA
DNA: TGCGCCAGCAGCTTGGAGTCTGAGGCGAACACTGAAGCTTTCTTT
CDR3: CASSLESEANTEAFF

D: TRBD1
J: TRBJ1-2
V: TRBV7-9
size: NA
DNA: TGTGCCAGCAGCCCTCCCCTTGACAGGGTCTATGGCTACACCTTC
CDR3: CASSPPLDRVYGYTF

D: NA
J: TRBJ2-3
V: TRBV28
size: NA
DNA: TGTGCCAGCAGCCTCGACGACGGGTACACAGATACGCAGTATTTT
CDR3: CASSLDDGYTDTQYF

D: NA
J: TRBJ2-7
V: TRBV6-6
size: NA
DNA: TGTGCCAGCAGCCCTAGAGGGGGCTACGAGCAGTACTTC
CDR3: CASSPRGGYEQYF

D: TRBD2
J: TRBJ2-3
V: TRBV2
size: few
DNA: TGTGCCAGCAAGAAATTACTAGCGGGAGATGCCACAGATACGCAGTATTTT
CDR3: CASKKLLAGDATDTQYF

D: TRBD2
J: TRBJ2-2
V: TRBV18
size: NA
DNA: TGTGCCAGCTCACCGCCCGAAGGACTAGCCGCGAACACCGGGGAGCTGTTTTTT
CDR3: CASSPPEGLAANTGELFF

D: NA
J: TRBJ2-7
V: TRBV7-9
size: once
DNA: TGTGCCAGCAGCTTAGGGGGCTGGGAGCAGTACTTC
CDR3: CASSLGGWEQYF

D: NA
J: TRBJ1-2
V: TRBV5-4
size: few
DNA: TGTGCCAGCAGCCCGGACTGGAACTATGGCTACACCTTC
CDR3: CASSPDWNYGYTF

D: TRBD2
J: TRBJ2-3
V: TRBV27
size: NA
DNA: TGTGCCAGCAGTTTGGGCCTAGCGGGGGGCCGTCTCTTGAGCACAGATACGCAGTATTTT
CDR3: CASSLGLAGGRLLSTDTQYF

D: TRBD2
J: TRBJ2-3
V: TRBV6-1
size: NA
DNA: TGTGCCACCGTAGAGCGGGAGGACACAGATACGCAGTATTTT
CDR3: CATVEREDTDTQYF

D: TRBD1
J: TRBJ2-6
V: TRBV28
size: NA
DNA: TGTGCCAGCAGTTTAGGACAGGAGGCCAACGTCCTGACTTTC
CDR3: CASSLGQEANVLTF

D: TRBD2
J: TRBJ2-7
V: TRBV14
size: once
DNA: TGTGCCAGCAGCCGACTAGCGGGAGAACACGAGCAGTACTTC
CDR3: CASSRLAGEHEQYF

D: TRBD1
J: TRBJ2-1
V: TRBV6-5
size: NA
DNA: TGTGCCAGCAGTTACGGACAGGGATCCTACAATGAGCAGTTCTTC
CDR3: CASSYGQGSYNEQFF

D: TRBD1
J: TRBJ2-7
V: TRBV28
size: NA
DNA: TGTGCCAGCAGTTATGGGGCCCGGGACAGGGGACGTCAGTACTTC
CDR3: CASSYGARDRGRQYF

D: TRBD2
J: TRBJ2-7
V: TRBV18
size: NA
DNA: TGTGCCAGCTCACCACCGGGACTAGTCGAGCAGTACTTC
CDR3: CASSPPGLVEQYF

D: NA
J: TRBJ1-4
V: TRBV7-9
size: NA
DNA: TGTGCCAGCAGCCGGGGGGGGGTGGAAAAACTGTTTTTT
CDR3: CASSRGGVEKLFF

D: NA
J: TRBJ2-7
V: TRBV7-2
size: few
DNA: TGTGCCAGCAGCTTAACCGGGACAACCTACGAGCAGTACTTC
CDR3: CASSLTGTTYEQYF

D: NA
J: TRBJ2-3
V: TRBV15
size: NA
DNA: TGTGCCACCAGCAGAGGCGCTAGCACAGATACGCAGTATTTT
CDR3: CATSRGASTDTQYF

D: TRBD2
J: TRBJ2-1
V: TRBV10-3
size: NA
DNA: TGTGCCATCAATTCGGGAGGGAGGGAGTTCGATGAGCAGTTCTTC
CDR3: CAINSGGREFDEQFF